The 14 T cell receptor beta chains below were found in one sample sequenced in a study of blood T cell repertoires in COVID-19. Sequencing used immunoSEQ multiplex PCR; TCRdb keeps in-frame clones, though not all of them. The sample consists of 290,000 or so clones, about 88% of them appearing once. The material sequenced was peripheral blood. The receptors originated from a man between 65 and 85 years old with acute or convalescent COVID-19.

This clone has more than one count but fewer than ten. The chain joins TRBV3-1 (or the pseudogene TRBV3-2) to TRBJ1-2, with TRBD1 identical over 8 bases. Germline loops: CDR1 LGHDT, CDR2 YNNKEL (reference sequence). The CDR3 length is 14 residues. V lost 5 bases, J lost 7 bases, and 9 bases stayed unmatched. Here the CDR3 DNA reads TGTGCCAGCAGCACCTCGGACAGGGAAGCTGGCTACACCTTC. It codes for CASSTSDREAGYTF.

The CDR3 protein is CASSVGGQETQYF. The CDR3 nucleotides read TGTGCCAGCAGTGTGGGGGGGCAAGAGACCCAGTACTTC. The rearrangement links TRBV2 to TRBJ2-5; 7 bases agree with TRBD2. The germline V gene has CDR1 SNHLY and CDR2 FYNNEI. Trimming removed 4 bases from V and 2 bases from J; junction bases left unmatched: 1. CDR3 size: 13 residues.

This chain's CDR3 is CASSFIGKTGINEQFF. In nucleotides, the CDR3 is TGTGCCAGCAGCTTTATAGGGAAGACAGGGATCAATGAGCAGTTCTTC. The V gene is TRBV5-4, the J gene TRBJ2-1; 7 bases align to TRBD1. CDR3 length equals 16 residues. Per germline, CDR1 SGHNT and CDR2 YYREEE (reference sequence). V dropped 2 bases and J dropped 6; count of bases not matched to a gene: 11.

The CDR3 DNA follows: TGTGCCAGCAGCCAAGAGTCAGGATTGAACACTGAAGCTTTCTTT. Amino acids: CASSQESGLNTEAFF. J is TRBJ1-1 and V is TRBV4-2; D remains unclear. The CDR3 sequence is 15 residues long. Germline values: CDR1 LGHNA, CDR2 YNFKEQ. Trimming removed 0 bases at V and 0 bases at J, with 8 bases between.

This chain joins TRBV4-2 and TRBJ2-1, with 8 bases fitting TRBD2. CDR3 length equals 17 residues. After removal of 2 bases from V and 5 bases from J, the junction contained 11 bases not matched to a gene. Germline CDR1 and CDR2: LGHNA and YNFKEQ. In DNA, the CDR3 is TGTGCCAGCAGCCAACTCCACCAGCGGGGGACTAACAATGAGCAGTTCTTC. This encodes CASSQLHQRGTNNEQFF.

The chain carries TRBV5-1 and TRBJ1-1, with 7 bases fitting TRBD1. V was pared by 4 bases and J by 6 bases, with 3 bases of the junction left unmatched. The germline V gene encodes CDR1 SGHRS and CDR2 YFSETQ. This CDR3 spans 12 amino acids. CDR3 nucleotides: TGCGCCAGCAGCCCCGGACAGGCTGAAGCTTTCTTT. Its protein product is CASSPGQAEAFF.

The chain carries TRBV28 and TRBJ2-7, with 7 bases that match TRBD2. There are 17 residues in the CDR3. V gave up 5 bases and J gave up 6 bases; unmatched junction bases: 19. Germline lookup yields CDR1 MDHEN and CDR2 SYDVKM. CDR3 DNA sequence: TGTGCCAGCAGTCCGGGGGGTATCGGCTTTGGGGGATCCGAGCAGTACTTC. It translates to CASSPGGIGFGGSEQYF.

The J gene is TRBJ2-7, the V gene TRBV11-2; tentative D call: TRBD2 (7 bases). V was pared by 0 bases and J by 3 bases, with 9 bases between. The germline V gene encodes CDR1 SGHAT and CDR2 FQNNGV. CDR3 length equals 14 residues. The CDR3 DNA is TGTGCCAGCAGCTTAGAAAGGGGGGGCTACGAGCAGTACTTC. Amino acids: CASSLERGGYEQYF.

The chain links TRBV4-2 to TRBJ1-6; tentatively, D is TRBD1 (5 bases). Germline values: CDR1 LGHNA, CDR2 YNFKEQ. This CDR3 is 13 amino acids long. V was pared by 1 base and J by 8 bases, with 6 bases between. CDR3: CASSQVGDSPLHF. DNA of the CDR3: TGTGCCAGCAGCCAAGTAGGGGATTCACCCCTCCACTTT.

The chain has TRBV5-1 and TRBJ1-1; 9 bases fit TRBD1. The CDR3 extends over 15 amino acids. The germline V gene encodes CDR1 SGHRS and CDR2 YFSETQ. The J segment lost 4 bases and the V segment lost 4 bases, leaving 8 bases of the junction unmatched. CDR3 sequence reads: CASSIQGQGGTEAFF. CDR3 DNA: TGCGCCAGCAGCATCCAGGGACAGGGTGGCACTGAAGCTTTCTTT.

The chain carries TRBV4-1 and TRBJ1-2, with TRBD1 matching over 11 bases. The CDR3 loop spans 15 amino acids. Germline CDR1 and CDR2: MGHRA and YSYEKL. V was clipped by 0 bases and J by 9 bases; unmatched bases: 6. Written as DNA, the CDR3 is TGCGCCAGCAGCCAAGAGGGGACAGGGGGAACCAGCTACACCTTC. Protein sequence: CASSQEGTGGTSYTF.

A single count supports this clone. This chain joins TRBV5-1 and TRBJ2-3; weak D call: TRBD1 (5 bases). V was shortened by 0 bases and J by 6 bases, with 8 bases between the two germline ends. The CDR3 sequence is 13 residues long. Germline assignment: CDR1 SGHRS and CDR2 YFSETQ. CDR3 loop: CASSLVPGDTQYF. The DNA for the CDR3 is TGCGCCAGCAGCTTGGTCCCAGGGGATACGCAGTATTTT.

The V call is TRBV5-1, the J call TRBJ1-1; D remains ambiguous. Trimming took 0 bases from V and 5 from J, leaving 11 bases between them. Germline CDR1 reads SGHRS; CDR2 reads YFSETQ. This CDR3 has 14 residues. The CDR3 DNA reads TGCGCCAGCAGCTTGGCCTTGTCCCGGACTGAAGCTTTCTTT. Amino acid sequence: CASSLALSRTEAFF.

The V call is TRBV29-1, the J call TRBJ2-3; 10 nucleotides align to TRBD1. Trimming cost V 3 bases and J 4 bases; bases outside gene matches: 4. Germline CDR1 is SQVTM and CDR2 is ANQGSEA. The CDR3 extends over 14 amino acids. The CDR3, as DNA: TGCAGCGTTGACCGGGACAGGGGCGCAGATACGCAGTATTTT. As protein: CSVDRDRGADTQYF.